This T cell receptor beta chain is from a study of regulatory T cells in long-lasting Graves disease. The CDR3 length is 13 residues. The germline gives CDR1 GTSNPN, CDR2 SVGIG (reference sequence). V was trimmed by 2 bases and J by 5 bases, leaving 10 bases between them. Time point in this sample: newly diagnosed GD, antithyroid drugs for less than 3 months. Isolated PBMC RNA provided the starting material for the TCR library. This clonotype occurred a few times. Its antigen is not known. Study-level findings and limits: Persistent disease was characterized by preferential usage of TRBV28, TRBJ1-2 and TRBJ2-5.

Library construction for TCR beta used iRepertoire HTBI primers and Arm-PCR of CDR3 regions. TCRdb re-called the multiplex PCR reads with MiXCR, one entry per CDR3 protein. The table lists around 400,000 distinct CDR3 sequences, approximately 16% of them singletons. These data were likewise used in another study, on T cells in Graves' hyperthyroidism and ophthalmopathy.

The sample was peripheral blood mononuclear cells (PBMCs), taken at new diagnosis, from a patient treated with antithyroid drugs. This receptor was identified in a middle-aged woman with Graves disease. J is TRBJ1-5 and V is TRBV30, with D perhaps matching TRBD1 (5 bases). The CDR3 DNA follows: TGTGCCTGGAGTCGACAGAAAGATCAGCCCCAGCATTTT. Protein product: CAWSRQKDQPQHF.